This TCR beta chain was sequenced for a study of T cells after yellow fever vaccination. This clonotype was counted ten times or more. In TCRdb, the 5' RACE reads were re-called with MiXCR into one record per CDR3 protein. Among approximately 600,000 distinct CDR3 sequences, about 12% were seen once, and the ten largest hold 15%. Trimming removed 3 bases from V and 5 bases from J, with 4 bases in between. There are 12 residues in the CDR3. Germline V gives CDR1 SGHTA, CDR2 FQGTGA. The rearrangement joins TRBV7-3 to TRBJ2-2, with D hard to call. The source material was PBMCs, sampled on the day of the yellow fever booster vaccination. This clonotype was obtained from a man aged 25-45 years who received the YFV17D yellow fever vaccine. In nucleotides, the CDR3 is TGTGCCAGCAGCTTCGAGACCGGGGAGCTGTTTTTT. Translated: CASSFETGELFF.